This TCR beta chain stems from a study of blood T cell repertoires in COVID-19. Trimming cost V 0 bases and J 1 base, with 11 bases left between them. Germline-derived CDR1 and CDR2 are SGHKS and YYEKEE (reference sequence). CDR3 length equals 15 residues. Profiling relied on immunoSEQ multiplex PCR, and the TCRdb table lists in-frame clones only, not all of them. The sample includes about 180,000 clones, around 86% of them seen just once. The receptor comes from a young woman who had recovered from COVID-19. Material for sequencing was PBMCs or T cells enriched from blood (not recorded which). This chain joins TRBV5-5 and TRBJ2-7; D may be TRBD1 (7 bases). The CDR3 DNA reads as TGTGCCAGCAGCTTGGCCCCAGGGGGGTCCTACGAGCAGTACTTC. It codes for CASSLAPGGSYEQYF.